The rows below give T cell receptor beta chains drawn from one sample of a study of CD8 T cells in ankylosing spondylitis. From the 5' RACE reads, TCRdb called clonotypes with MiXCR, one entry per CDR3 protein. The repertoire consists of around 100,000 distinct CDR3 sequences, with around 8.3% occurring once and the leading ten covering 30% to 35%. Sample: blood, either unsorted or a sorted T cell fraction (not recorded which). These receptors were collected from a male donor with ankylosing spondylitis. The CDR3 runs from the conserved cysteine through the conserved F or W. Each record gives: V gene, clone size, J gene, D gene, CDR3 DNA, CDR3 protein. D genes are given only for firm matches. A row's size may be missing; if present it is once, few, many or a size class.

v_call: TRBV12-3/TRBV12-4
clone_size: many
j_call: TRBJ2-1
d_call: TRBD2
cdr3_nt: TGTGCCAGCAGTGGGAATAGCGGGAGTAACTACAATGAGCAGTTCTTC
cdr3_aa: CASSGNSGSNYNEQFF

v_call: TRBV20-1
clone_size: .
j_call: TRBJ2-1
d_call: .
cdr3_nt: TGCAGTGCCCCTCCGGGACTGGACTACAATGAGCAGTTCTTC
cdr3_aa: CSAPPGLDYNEQFF

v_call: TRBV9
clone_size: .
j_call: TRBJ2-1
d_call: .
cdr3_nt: TGTGCCAGCAGCGTAGAGGCAGCCTACAATGAGCAGTTCTTC
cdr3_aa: CASSVEAAYNEQFF

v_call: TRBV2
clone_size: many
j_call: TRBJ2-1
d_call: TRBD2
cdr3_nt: TGTGCCAGCCGTAGTAGCGGGGGCCCCTACAATGAGCAGTTCTTC
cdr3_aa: CASRSSGGPYNEQFF

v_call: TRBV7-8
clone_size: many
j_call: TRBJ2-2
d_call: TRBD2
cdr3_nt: TGTGCCAGCAGCCCAAACGAGCGGGAGGTTCCCTACGGGGAGCTGTTTTTT
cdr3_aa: CASSPNEREVPYGELFF

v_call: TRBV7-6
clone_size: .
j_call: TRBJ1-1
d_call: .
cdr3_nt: TGTGCCAGCAGCTTAGAGGCAGACCAGAACACTGAAGCTTTCTTT
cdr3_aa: CASSLEADQNTEAFF

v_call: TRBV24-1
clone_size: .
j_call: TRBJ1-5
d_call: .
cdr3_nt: TGTGCCACCAGTGATTTGACGGGCAATCAGCCCCAGCATTTT
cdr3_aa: CATSDLTGNQPQHF

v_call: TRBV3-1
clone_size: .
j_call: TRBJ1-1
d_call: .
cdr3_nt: TGTGCCAGCAGCCTGGGGCCCTATGAAGCTTTCTTT
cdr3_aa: CASSLGPYEAFF

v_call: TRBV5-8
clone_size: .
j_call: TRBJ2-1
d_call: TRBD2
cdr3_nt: TGTGCCAGCAGCCGGGGACTAGCGGGGTACAATGAGCAGTTCTTC
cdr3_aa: CASSRGLAGYNEQFF

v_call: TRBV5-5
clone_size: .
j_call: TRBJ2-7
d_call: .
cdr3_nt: TGTGCCAGCAGAAAGGGGGGAAACGAGCAGTACTTC
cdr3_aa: CASRKGGNEQYF

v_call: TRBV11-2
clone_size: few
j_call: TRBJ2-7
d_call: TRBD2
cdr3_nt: TGTGCCAGCAGCGGCCCCGACGTCGGGAGGGAGCAGTACTTC
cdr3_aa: CASSGPDVGREQYF

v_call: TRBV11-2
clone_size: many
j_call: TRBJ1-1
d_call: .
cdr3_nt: TGTGCCAGCAGCTATTCCAGGGCGTGGAACACTGAAGCTTTCTTT
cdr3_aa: CASSYSRAWNTEAFF

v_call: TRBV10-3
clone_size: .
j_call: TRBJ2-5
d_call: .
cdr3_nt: TGTGCCATCAGTGAGTCGCCAGGGTGGGAGACCCAGTACTTC
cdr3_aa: CAISESPGWETQYF

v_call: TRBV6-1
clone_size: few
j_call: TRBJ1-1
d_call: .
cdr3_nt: TGTGCCAGCAGTGAAGACGGGGGAGGAGGGGGCACTGAAGCTTTCTTT
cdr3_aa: CASSEDGGGGGTEAFF

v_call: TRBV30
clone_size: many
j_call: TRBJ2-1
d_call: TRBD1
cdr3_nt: TGTGCCGCTCATCCCGACAAGACCGGGACAGCAAGCAATGAGCAGTTCTTC
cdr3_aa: CAAHPDKTGTASNEQFF

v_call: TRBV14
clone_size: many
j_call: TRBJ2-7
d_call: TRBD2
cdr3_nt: TGTGCCAGCAGCCCGCAGTTGGGACTAGCGGGAGTGGGCTCCTACGAGCAGTACTTC
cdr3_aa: CASSPQLGLAGVGSYEQYF

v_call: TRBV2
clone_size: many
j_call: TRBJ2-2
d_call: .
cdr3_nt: TGTGCCAGCAGTGAAGATCGGGGTACCGGGGAGCTGTTTTTT
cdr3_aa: CASSEDRGTGELFF

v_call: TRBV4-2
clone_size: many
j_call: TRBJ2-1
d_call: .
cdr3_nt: TGTGCCAGCAGCCCCCCTACGGGCACCGGACGTGAGCAGTTCTTC
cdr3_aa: CASSPPTGTGREQFF

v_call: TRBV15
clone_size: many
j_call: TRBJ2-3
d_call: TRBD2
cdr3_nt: TGTGCCACCAGCAGACTAGCGGGAGCCACAGATACGCAGTATTTT
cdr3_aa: CATSRLAGATDTQYF

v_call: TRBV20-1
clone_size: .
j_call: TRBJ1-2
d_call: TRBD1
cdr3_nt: TGCAGTGCTAGGTGGGCTACAGGGGTTTATGGCTACACCTTC
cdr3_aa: CSARWATGVYGYTF

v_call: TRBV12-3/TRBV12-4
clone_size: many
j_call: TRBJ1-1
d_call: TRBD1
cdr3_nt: TGTGCCAGCAGTTTATGGGACAGGGGAAACACTGAAGCTTTCTTT
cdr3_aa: CASSLWDRGNTEAFF

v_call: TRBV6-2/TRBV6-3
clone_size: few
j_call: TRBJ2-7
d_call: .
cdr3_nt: TGTGCCAGCAGTTACTTCCGGTACGAGCAGTACTTC
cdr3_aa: CASSYFRYEQYF

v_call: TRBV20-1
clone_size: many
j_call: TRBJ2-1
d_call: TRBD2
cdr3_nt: TGCAGTGCTACTTCTAGCGGGAGGGAGTATGAGCAGTTCTTC
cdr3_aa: CSATSSGREYEQFF

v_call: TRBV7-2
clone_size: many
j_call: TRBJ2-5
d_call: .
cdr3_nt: TGTGCCAGCAGCACTCGGGACCGAGCGCAAGAGACCCAGTACTTC
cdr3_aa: CASSTRDRAQETQYF

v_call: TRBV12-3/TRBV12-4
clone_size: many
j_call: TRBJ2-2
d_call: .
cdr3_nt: TGTGCCAGCAGTTTCGCCGGGGAGCTGTTTTTT
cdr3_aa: CASSFAGELFF

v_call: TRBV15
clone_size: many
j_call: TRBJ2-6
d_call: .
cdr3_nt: TGTGCCACCAGCAGAGATCGAGCGGATTACTCTGGGGCCAACGTCCTGACTTTC
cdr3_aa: CATSRDRADYSGANVLTF

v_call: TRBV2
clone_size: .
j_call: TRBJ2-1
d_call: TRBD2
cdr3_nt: TGTGCCAGCAGTGAAGGTGGCGGGGGGGAGCAGTTCTTC
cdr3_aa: CASSEGGGGEQFF

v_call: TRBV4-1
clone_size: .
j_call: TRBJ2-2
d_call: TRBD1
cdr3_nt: TGCGCCAGCAGCCAAGGGACAGGAGGAACCGGGGAGCTGTTTTTT
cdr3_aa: CASSQGTGGTGELFF

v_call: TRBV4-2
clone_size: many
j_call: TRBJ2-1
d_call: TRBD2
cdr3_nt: TGTGCCAGCAGCCAAGGGACTAGCGGGGAAAGCTCCTACAATGAGCAGTTCTTC
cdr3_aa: CASSQGTSGESSYNEQFF

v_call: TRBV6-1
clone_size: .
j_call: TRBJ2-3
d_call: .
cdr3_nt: TGTGCCAGCAGTGAATTTGGGTTACTAGGAGATACGCAGTATTTT
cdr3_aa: CASSEFGLLGDTQYF

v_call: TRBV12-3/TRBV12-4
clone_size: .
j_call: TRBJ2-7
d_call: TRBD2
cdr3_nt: TGTGCCAGCAGTACCCAGGGGACTAGTGGCGAGCTGTACTTC
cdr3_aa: CASSTQGTSGELYF

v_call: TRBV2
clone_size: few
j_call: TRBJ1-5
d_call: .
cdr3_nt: TGTGCCAGCAGTGAACGGGGGGCAGGCAATCAGCCCCAGCATTTT
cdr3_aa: CASSERGAGNQPQHF

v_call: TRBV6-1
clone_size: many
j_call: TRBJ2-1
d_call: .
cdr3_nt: TGTGCCAGCAGTGAAGGGGACTTTTTACGTGATGAGCAGTTCTTC
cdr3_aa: CASSEGDFLRDEQFF

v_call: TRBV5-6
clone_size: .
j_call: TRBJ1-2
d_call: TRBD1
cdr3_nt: TGTGCCAGCAGCTTCTGGGACAGCCCTAACTATGGCTACACCTTC
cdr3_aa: CASSFWDSPNYGYTF

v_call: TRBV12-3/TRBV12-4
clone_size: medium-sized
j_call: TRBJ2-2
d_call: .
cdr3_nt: TGTGCCAGCAGTTCCAGGACAGTCACGAACACCGGGGAGCTGTTTTTT
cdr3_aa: CASSSRTVTNTGELFF

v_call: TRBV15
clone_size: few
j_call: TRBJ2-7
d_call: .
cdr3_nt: TGTGCCACCAGCACTCGGGGTGGCGAGCAGTACTTC
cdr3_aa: CATSTRGGEQYF

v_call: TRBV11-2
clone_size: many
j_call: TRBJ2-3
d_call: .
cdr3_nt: TGTGCCAGCGGGACAACAGGGATTGGCACAGATACGCAGTATTTT
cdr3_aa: CASGTTGIGTDTQYF